What follows describes a single T cell receptor beta chain. The antigen remains unidentified. The entry originates in a study of graft-versus-host responses after intestinal transplantation. The assay was immunoSEQ multiplex PCR, and TCRdb's table has in-frame clones only and misses some. The table lists about 130,000 clones, around 94% of them singletons, with roughly 0.16% in the top ten. Sequenced material: unstimulated CD4+ T cells sorted from spleen or lymph node cells, taken before intestinal transplant. The TCR originated in a human donor who received an intestinal transplant.

The CDR3 here is CASSSTRLAGAYNEQFF. In nucleotides, the CDR3 is TGTGCCAGCAGCTCCACACGACTAGCGGGGGCTTACAATGAGCAGTTCTTC. The chain links TRBV7-2 to TRBJ2-1; 12 nucleotides agree with TRBD2. Germline CDR1 SGHTA, CDR2 FQGNSA. After removal of 4 bases from V and 4 bases from J, the junction contained 8 bases not matched to a gene. This CDR3 spans 17 amino acids.